The present TCR beta chain was sequenced within a study of OX40 agonist ivuxolimab in advanced cancers. About the research overall: Partial responses occurred in three patients (one hepatocellular carcinoma, two cutaneous melanoma).

V was clipped by 5 bases and J by 3 bases; unmatched bases: 3. Germline V gene lookup returns CDR1 MNHNY and CDR2 SVGAGI (reference sequence). This CDR3 comprises 14 residues. Assay: immunoSEQ multiplex PCR; the TCRdb copy retains only in-frame clones and omits some. The sample records some 34,000 clones, approximately 90% being singletons. Here the sequenced sample was CD4+ or CD8+ T cells sorted from blood, taken in a trial of the OX40 agonist ivuxolimab. V usage is TRBV6-6 and J usage is TRBJ2-7; 11 bases align to TRBD2. The clonotype comes from an adult with an advanced solid tumor such as melanoma, head and neck, liver or kidney cancer. The CDR3 nucleotides are TGTGCCAGCAGTCAGGGGACTAGCGGCTACGAGCAGTACTTC. It specifies CASSQGTSGYEQYF.